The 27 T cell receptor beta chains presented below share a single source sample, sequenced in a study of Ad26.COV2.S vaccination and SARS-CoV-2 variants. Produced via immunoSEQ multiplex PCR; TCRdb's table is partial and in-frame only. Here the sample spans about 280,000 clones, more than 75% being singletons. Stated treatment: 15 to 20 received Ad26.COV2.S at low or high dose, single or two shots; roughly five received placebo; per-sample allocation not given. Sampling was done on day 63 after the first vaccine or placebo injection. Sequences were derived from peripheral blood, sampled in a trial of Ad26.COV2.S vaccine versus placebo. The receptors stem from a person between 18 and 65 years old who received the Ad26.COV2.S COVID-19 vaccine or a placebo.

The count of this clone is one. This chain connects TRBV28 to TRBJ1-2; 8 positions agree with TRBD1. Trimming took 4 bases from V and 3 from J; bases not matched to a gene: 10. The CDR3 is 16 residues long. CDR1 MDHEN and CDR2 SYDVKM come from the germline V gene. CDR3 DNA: TGTGCCAGCAGTTCCCCAGGGACAGGCTCACACTATGGCTACACCTTC. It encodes CASSSPGTGSHYGYTF.

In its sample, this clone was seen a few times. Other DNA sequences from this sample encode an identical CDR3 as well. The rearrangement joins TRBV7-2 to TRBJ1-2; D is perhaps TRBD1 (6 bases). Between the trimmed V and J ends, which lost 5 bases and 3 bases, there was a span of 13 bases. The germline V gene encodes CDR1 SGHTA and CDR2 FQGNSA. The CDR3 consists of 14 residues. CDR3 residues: CASSLVRGDYGYTF. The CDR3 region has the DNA TGTGCCAGCAGCCTAGTCAGGGGAGACTATGGCTACACCTTC.

The CDR3 DNA reads TGTGCCAGCTCACCTTGGACAGCAGAGAACACCGGGGAGCTGTTTTTT. Protein: CASSPWTAENTGELFF. This chain uses TRBV18 with TRBJ2-2, with D tentatively TRBD1 (6 bases). The CDR3 contains 16 residues. Germline-derived CDR1 and CDR2 are KGHSH and LQKENI. V was trimmed by 3 bases and J by 1 base, leaving 12 bases between them.

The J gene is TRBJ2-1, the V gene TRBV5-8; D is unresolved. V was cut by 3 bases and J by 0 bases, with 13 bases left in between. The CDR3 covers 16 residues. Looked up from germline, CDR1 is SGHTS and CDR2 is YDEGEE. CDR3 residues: CASSSNLRSSYNEQFF. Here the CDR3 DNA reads TGTGCCAGCAGCTCTAATCTGCGTAGCTCCTACAATGAGCAGTTCTTC.

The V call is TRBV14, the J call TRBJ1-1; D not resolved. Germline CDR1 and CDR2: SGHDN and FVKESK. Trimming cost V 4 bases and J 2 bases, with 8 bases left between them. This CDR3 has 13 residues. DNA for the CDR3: TGTGCCAGCAGCCTTGTACTTAACACTGAAGCTTTCTTT. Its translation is CASSLVLNTEAFF.

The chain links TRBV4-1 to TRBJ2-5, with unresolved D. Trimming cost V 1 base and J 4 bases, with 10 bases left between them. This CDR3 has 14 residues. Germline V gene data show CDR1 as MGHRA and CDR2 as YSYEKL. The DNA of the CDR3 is TGCGCCAGCAGCCAAGTATATTACGGAGAGACCCAGTACTTC. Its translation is CASSQVYYGETQYF.

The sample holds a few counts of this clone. CDR3 residues: CASSFAGNTEAFF. The CDR3 nucleotides read TGTGCCAGCAGTTTCGCCGGGAACACTGAAGCTTTCTTT. The chain combines TRBV12-3 or TRBV12-4 with TRBJ1-1, with D unclear. Trimming took off 3 bases at V and 1 base at J, with 6 bases between the two ends. The CDR3 length is 13 residues.

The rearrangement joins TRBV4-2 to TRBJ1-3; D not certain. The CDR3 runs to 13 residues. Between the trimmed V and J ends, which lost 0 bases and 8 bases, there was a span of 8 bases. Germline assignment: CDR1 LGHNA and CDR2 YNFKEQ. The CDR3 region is CASSQDRRDTIYF. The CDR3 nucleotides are TGTGCCAGCAGCCAAGATAGGAGAGACACCATATATTTT.

The CDR3 loop is CASSSRTGVETQYF. Here the CDR3 DNA reads TGTGCCAGCAGCTCCCGGACAGGGGTAGAGACCCAGTACTTC. The chain uses TRBV5-4 and TRBJ2-5; the match to TRBD1 covers 9 bases. Germline CDR1 and CDR2: SGHNT and YYREEE (reference sequence). The CDR3 covers 14 residues. The V gene end was trimmed by 3 bases and the J gene end by 4 bases; junction bases not matched to a gene: 4.

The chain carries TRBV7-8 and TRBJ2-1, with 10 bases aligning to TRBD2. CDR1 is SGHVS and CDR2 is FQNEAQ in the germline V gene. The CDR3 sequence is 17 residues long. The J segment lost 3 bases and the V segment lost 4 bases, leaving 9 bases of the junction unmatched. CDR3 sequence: CASSSIRTSGSYNEQFF. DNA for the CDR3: TGTGCCAGCAGCTCGATTCGGACTAGCGGAAGCTACAATGAGCAGTTCTTC.

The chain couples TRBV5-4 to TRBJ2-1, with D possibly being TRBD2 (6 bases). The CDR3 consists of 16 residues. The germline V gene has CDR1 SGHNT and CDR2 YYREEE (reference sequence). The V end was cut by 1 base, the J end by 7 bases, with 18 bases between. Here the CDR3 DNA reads TGTGCCAGCAGCTTGTCGCTAGCGACGCGGGGTAATGAGCAGTTCTTC. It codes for CASSLSLATRGNEQFF.

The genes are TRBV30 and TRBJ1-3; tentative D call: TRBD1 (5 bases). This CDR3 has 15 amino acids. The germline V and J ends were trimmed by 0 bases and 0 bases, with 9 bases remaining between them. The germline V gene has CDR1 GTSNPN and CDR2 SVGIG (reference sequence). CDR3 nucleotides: TGTGCCTGGAGTGTTGGACATCCCTCTGGAAACACCATATATTTT. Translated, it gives CAWSVGHPSGNTIYF.

Written as DNA, the CDR3 is TGTGCCAGCAGCGTAGCGGGGGCAGATACGCAGTATTTT. This codes for CASSVAGADTQYF. The chain is built from TRBV3-1 (or the pseudogene TRBV3-2) and TRBJ2-3; 9 nucleotides align to TRBD2. The germline CDR1 and CDR2 sequences are LGHDT and YNNKEL (reference sequence). This CDR3 is 13 amino acids long. V lost 5 bases, J lost 4 bases, and 1 base stayed unmatched.

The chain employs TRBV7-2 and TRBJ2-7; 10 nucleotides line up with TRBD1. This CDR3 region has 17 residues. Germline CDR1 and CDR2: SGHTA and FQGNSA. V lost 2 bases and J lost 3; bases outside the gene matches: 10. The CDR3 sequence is CASSLRGTGESRYEQYF. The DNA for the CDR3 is TGTGCCAGCAGCTTAAGAGGGACAGGGGAATCCCGCTACGAGCAGTACTTC.

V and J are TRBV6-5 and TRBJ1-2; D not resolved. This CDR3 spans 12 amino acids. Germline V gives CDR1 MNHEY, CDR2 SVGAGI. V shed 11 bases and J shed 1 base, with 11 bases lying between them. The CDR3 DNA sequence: TGTGCCTCCAAGCGGGATAACTATGGCTACACCTTC. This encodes CASKRDNYGYTF.

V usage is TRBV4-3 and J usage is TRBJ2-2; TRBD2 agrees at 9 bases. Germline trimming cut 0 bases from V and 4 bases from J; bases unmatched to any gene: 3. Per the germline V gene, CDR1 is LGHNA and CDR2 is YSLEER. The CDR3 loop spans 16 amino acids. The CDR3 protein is CASSQDLRGGTGELFF. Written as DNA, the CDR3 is TGCGCCAGCAGCCAAGATCTGCGGGGGGGCACCGGGGAGCTGTTTTTT.

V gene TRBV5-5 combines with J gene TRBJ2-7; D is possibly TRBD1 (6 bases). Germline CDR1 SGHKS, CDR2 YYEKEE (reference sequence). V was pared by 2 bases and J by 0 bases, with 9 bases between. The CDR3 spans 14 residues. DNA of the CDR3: TGTGCCAGCAGCTTCCGGGACAACTCCTACGAGCAGTACTTC. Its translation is CASSFRDNSYEQYF.

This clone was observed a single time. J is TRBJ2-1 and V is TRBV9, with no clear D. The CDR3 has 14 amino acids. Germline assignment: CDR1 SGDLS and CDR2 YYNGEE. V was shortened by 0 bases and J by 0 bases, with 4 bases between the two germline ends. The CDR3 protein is CASSVGGSYNEQFF. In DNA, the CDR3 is TGTGCCAGCAGCGTAGGCGGCTCCTACAATGAGCAGTTCTTC.

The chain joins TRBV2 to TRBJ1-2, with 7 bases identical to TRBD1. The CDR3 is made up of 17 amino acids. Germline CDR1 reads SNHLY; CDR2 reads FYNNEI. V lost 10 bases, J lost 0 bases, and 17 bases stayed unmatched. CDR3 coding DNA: TGTGCCACCCGAGGGGGACCCGGGACAGCCCCTAACTATGGCTACACCTTC. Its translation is CATRGGPGTAPNYGYTF. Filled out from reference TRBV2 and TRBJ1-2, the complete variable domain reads EPEVTQTPSHQVTQMGQEVILRCVPISNHLYFYWYRQILGQKVEFLVSFYNNEISEKSEIFDDQFSVERPDGSNFTLKIRSTKLEDSAMYFCATRGGPGTAPNYGYTFGSGTRLTVV.

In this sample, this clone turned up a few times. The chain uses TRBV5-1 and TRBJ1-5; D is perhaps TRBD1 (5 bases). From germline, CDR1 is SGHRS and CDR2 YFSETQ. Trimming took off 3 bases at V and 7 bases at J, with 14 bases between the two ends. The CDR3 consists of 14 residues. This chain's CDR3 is CASSWGGGGQPQHF. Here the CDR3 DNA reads TGCGCCAGCAGCTGGGGCGGGGGGGGACAGCCCCAGCATTTT.

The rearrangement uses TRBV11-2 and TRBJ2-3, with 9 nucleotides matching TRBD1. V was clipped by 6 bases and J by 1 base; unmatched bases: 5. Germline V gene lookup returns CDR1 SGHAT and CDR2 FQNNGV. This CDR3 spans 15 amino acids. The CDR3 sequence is CASSWDRVRTDTQYF. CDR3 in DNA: TGTGCCAGCAGTTGGGACAGGGTTCGCACAGATACGCAGTATTTT.

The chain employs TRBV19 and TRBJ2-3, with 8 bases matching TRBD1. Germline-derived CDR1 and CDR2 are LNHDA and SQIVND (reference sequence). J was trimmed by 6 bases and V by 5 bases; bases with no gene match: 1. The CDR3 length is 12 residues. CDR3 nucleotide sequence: TGTGCCAGTAGTCACAGGGGGGATACGCAGTATTTT. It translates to CASSHRGDTQYF.

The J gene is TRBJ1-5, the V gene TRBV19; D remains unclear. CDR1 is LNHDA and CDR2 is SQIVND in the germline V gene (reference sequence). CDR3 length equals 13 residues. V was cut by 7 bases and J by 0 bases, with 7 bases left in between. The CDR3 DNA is TGTGCCAGTAAGTCCTATAGCAATCAGCCCCAGCATTTT. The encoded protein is CASKSYSNQPQHF.

CDR3 sequence (DNA): TGTGCCAGCAGCTTCCCAGGGACGGCACAGTTCTTC. Its translation: CASSFPGTAQFF. The chain employs TRBV5-4 and TRBJ2-1; D may correspond to TRBD1 or TRBD2 (5 bases each). V was trimmed by 2 bases and J by 13 bases, leaving 13 bases between them. Germline V gene data show CDR1 as SGHNT and CDR2 as YYREEE (reference sequence). The CDR3 contains 12 residues.

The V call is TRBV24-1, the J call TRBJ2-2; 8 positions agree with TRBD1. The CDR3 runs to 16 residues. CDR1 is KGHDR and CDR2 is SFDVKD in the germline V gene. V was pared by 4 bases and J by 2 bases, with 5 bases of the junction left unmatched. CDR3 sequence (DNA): TGTGCCACCAGTGAGCGCGGGACAGGTAACACCGGGGAGCTGTTTTTT. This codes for CATSERGTGNTGELFF.

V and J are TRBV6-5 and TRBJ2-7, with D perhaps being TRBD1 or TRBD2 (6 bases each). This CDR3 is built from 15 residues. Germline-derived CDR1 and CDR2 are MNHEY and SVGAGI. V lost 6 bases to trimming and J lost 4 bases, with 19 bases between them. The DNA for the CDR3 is TGTGCCAGCAGGGACTCCGAGGGGGGCCTTTACGAGCAGTACTTC. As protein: CASRDSEGGLYEQYF.

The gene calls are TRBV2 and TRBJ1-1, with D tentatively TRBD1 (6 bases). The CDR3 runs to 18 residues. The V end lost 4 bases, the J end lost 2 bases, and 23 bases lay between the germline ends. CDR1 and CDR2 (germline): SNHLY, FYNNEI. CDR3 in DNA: TGTGCCAGCAGTGTGACGTGGGACGAACAGGGCGTAAACACTGAAGCTTTCTTT. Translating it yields CASSVTWDEQGVNTEAFF.